The next 28 T cell receptor beta chains were all read from a single sample in a study of cytomegalovirus exposure and HLA in healthy donors. With 60 Vbeta and 13 Jbeta primers, the PCR was carried out. The method was immunoSEQ multiplex PCR; TCRdb's version includes in-frame clones alone and lacks a portion of them. The data contain roughly 170,000 clones, 75% to 85% of them singletons. Sequencing was performed on PBMCs. The receptors originated from a man between 25 and 39 years old in good health and CMV-seropositive.

This clone was recorded once. This chain uses TRBV6-5 with TRBJ2-2; D gene ambiguous. Germline V gives CDR1 MNHEY, CDR2 SVGAGI. This CDR3 comprises 15 residues. The V gene lost 4 bases and the J gene lost 0 bases, with 9 bases spanning the gap. CDR3 DNA: TGTGCCAGCAGTTGGGTACAGACGAACACCGGGGAGCTGTTTTTT. Translation gives CASSWVQTNTGELFF.

This clone came up a few times. The chain uses TRBV4-1 and TRBJ2-1; 9 nucleotides agree with TRBD2. After removal of 1 base from V and 10 bases from J, the junction contained 14 bases not matched to a gene. The CDR3 totals 17 residues. Germline CDR1 is MGHRA and CDR2 is YSYEKL. The CDR3 nucleotides are TGCGCCAGCAGCCAAGTGGGGGGGCCTAGCGGGACGGAAGAGCAGTTCTTC. It encodes CASSQVGGPSGTEEQFF.

This sequence joins TRBV6-1 and TRBJ1-5; D possibly corresponds to TRBD1 (6 bases). CDR3 length: 15 amino acids. Per germline, CDR1 MNHNS and CDR2 SASEGT. V lost 7 bases, J lost 3 bases, and 16 bases lay in between. The CDR3 coding sequence is TGTGCCAGCAATTCAGGGGCGGAGGCCAATCAGCCCCAGCATTTT. Its protein is CASNSGAEANQPQHF.

This rearrangement joins TRBV5-1 to TRBJ2-1, with D possibly matching TRBD2 (5 bases). V lost 7 bases to trimming and J lost 0 bases, with 11 bases between them. Germline values: CDR1 SGHRS, CDR2 YFSETQ. The CDR3 has 14 amino acids. The CDR3 coding sequence is TGCGCCAGCCAGAGGGAGCCCTCCTACAATGAGCAGTTCTTC. Residues: CASQREPSYNEQFF.

The chain uses TRBV5-4 and TRBJ1-2, with a tentative D call TRBD1 (6 bases). The germline V gene has CDR1 SGHNT and CDR2 YYREEE (reference sequence). V was trimmed by 3 bases and J by 4 bases, leaving 16 bases between them. The CDR3 runs to 15 residues. Written as DNA, the CDR3 is TGTGCCAGCAGCTGGGCCAGGGGTGTTGGCTATGGCTACACCTTC. This translates into CASSWARGVGYGYTF.

The chain recombines TRBV7-2 with TRBJ2-4; D is unclear. The CDR3 extends over 12 amino acids. Germline V lookup: CDR1 SGHTA, CDR2 FQGNSA. Trimming shortened V by 5 bases and J by 9 bases, and 11 bases separated the two germline ends. CDR3 nucleotides: TGTGCCAGCAGCCGAGACTCTTCCATTCAGTACTTC. Its protein is CASSRDSSIQYF.

In the case of this clone: This sample also contains other DNA sequences that code for the same CDR3. Here the CDR3 reads CASSRGLAGNTGELFF. DNA of the CDR3: TGTGCCAGCAGCCGAGGACTAGCGGGGAACACCGGGGAGCTGTTTTTT. This rearrangement joins TRBV4-2 to TRBJ2-2; 11 bases map to TRBD2. The V and J ends lost 4 bases and 1 base, in that order; junction bases with no gene match: 2. Germline V gene lookup returns CDR1 LGHNA and CDR2 YNFKEQ. The CDR3 length is 16 residues.

This clone was seen only once. This rearrangement joins TRBV19 to TRBJ2-7, with a tentative D call TRBD1 (6 bases). V lost 5 bases and J lost 0, with 14 bases in between. This CDR3 is 15 amino acids long. Looked up from germline, CDR1 is LNHDA and CDR2 is SQIVND (reference sequence). The CDR3 bases are TGTGCCAGTAGTGAGGAGACAGGCAGCTCCTACGAGCAGTACTTC. Translating it yields CASSEETGSSYEQYF.

The rearrangement uses TRBV25-1 and TRBJ2-1; perhaps TRBD2 as D (6 bases). The CDR3 sequence is 12 residues long. Trimming shortened V by 2 bases and J by 16 bases, and 15 bases separated the two germline ends. Germline V gene sequence: CDR1 MGHDK, CDR2 SYGVNS. CDR3 sequence (DNA): TGTGCCAGCAGTGAAGGATGGGGGGACCGATTCTTC. Residues: CASSEGWGDRFF.

This chain links TRBV28 with TRBJ2-4, with a tentative D call TRBD1 (6 bases). CDR1 is MDHEN and CDR2 is SYDVKM in the germline V gene. The V end was cut by 6 bases, the J end by 0 bases, with 18 bases between. This CDR3 spans 17 amino acids. The CDR3: CASRDSTGPLAKNIQYF. CDR3 nucleotides: TGTGCCAGCAGGGACAGCACAGGGCCCCTAGCCAAAAACATTCAGTACTTC.

The CDR3 coding sequence is TGTGCCAGTAGTATAGATTCGCGACAGGGGACCGGGGAGCTGTTTTTT. Translating gives CASSIDSRQGTGELFF. The chain recombines TRBV19 with TRBJ2-2, with TRBD1 identical over 8 bases. The CDR3 extends over 16 amino acids. The V and J ends lost 0 bases and 5 bases, in that order; junction bases with no gene match: 5. Germline loops: CDR1 LNHDA, CDR2 SQIVND (reference sequence).

This CDR3 reads CASSATGVNTEAFF. As DNA, the CDR3 is TGCGCCAGCAGCGCGACAGGGGTTAACACTGAAGCTTTCTTT. The rearrangement links TRBV5-1 to TRBJ1-1; 8 nucleotides align to TRBD1. This CDR3 comprises 14 residues. Germline V gene lookup returns CDR1 SGHRS and CDR2 YFSETQ. V was pared by 4 bases and J by 2 bases, with 4 bases of the junction left unmatched.

The chain employs TRBV25-1 and TRBJ2-1, with 13 nucleotides matching TRBD2. Germline lookup yields CDR1 MGHDK and CDR2 SYGVNS. This CDR3 contains 13 residues. Trimming removed 4 bases from V and 10 bases from J; junction bases left unmatched: 1. DNA of the CDR3: TGTGCCAGCAGTGTACTAGCGGGAGGGGAGCAGTTCTTC. Translated, it gives CASSVLAGGEQFF.

This clone was seen a handful of times. CDR3 protein: CASSVEGSGTRYEQFF. The DNA of the CDR3 is TGTGCCAGCAGCGTAGAGGGGAGCGGGACGCGATATGAGCAGTTCTTC. The chain is built from TRBV9 and TRBJ2-1; 7 bases match TRBD2. Germline lookup yields CDR1 SGDLS and CDR2 YYNGEE. V was pared by 0 bases and J by 8 bases, with 11 bases of the junction left unmatched. The CDR3 covers 16 residues.

In DNA form, the CDR3 reads TGTGCCATCAGTACCGGGACAGGGGGCAAGGAGACCCAGTACTTC. It yields the protein CAISTGTGGKETQYF. The rearrangement uses TRBV10-3 and TRBJ2-5; 12 bases align to TRBD1. CDR1 ENHRY and CDR2 SYGVKD come from the germline V gene. The CDR3 has 15 amino acids. V gave up 5 bases and J gave up 5 bases; unmatched junction bases: 6.

As regards this clone: The junction departs from the called germline gene at one end, perhaps through a read error. The gene calls are TRBV7-9 and TRBJ1-4, with D possibly being TRBD1 (6 bases). The germline V gene has CDR1 SEHNR and CDR2 FQNEAQ (reference sequence). The CDR3 runs 15 residues. The CDR3 DNA reads TGTTCCAGCAGTCGAACCAGGGGCATAGGCGAAAAACTGTTTTTT. Translated: CSSSRTRGIGEKLFF.

CDR3 loop: CASSSYRGLSQPQHF. The CDR3 nucleotides are TGTGCCAGCAGTTCGTACAGGGGGCTAAGTCAGCCCCAGCATTTT. The chain is built from TRBV27 and TRBJ1-5, with 9 bases that match TRBD1. The J segment lost 6 bases and the V segment lost 4 bases, leaving 7 bases of the junction unmatched. Per germline, CDR1 MNHEY and CDR2 SMNVEV (reference sequence). The CDR3 has 15 residues.

The chain recombines TRBV4-1 with TRBJ1-2; TRBD1 might be the D (6 bases). This CDR3 is 18 amino acids long. V was trimmed by 2 bases and J by 0 bases, leaving 19 bases between them. Germline V gene sequence: CDR1 MGHRA, CDR2 YSYEKL. CDR3 nucleotides: TGCGCCAGCAGCCAACGACGGACAGATATAGAAGCTAACTATGGCTACACCTTC. It yields the protein CASSQRRTDIEANYGYTF.

V is TRBV7-9 and J is TRBJ2-5, with TRBD2 matching over 7 bases. CDR1 and CDR2 (germline): SEHNR, FQNEAQ (reference sequence). V shed 5 bases and J 5 bases; nucleotides not matched to a gene: 11. This CDR3 region has 15 residues. The CDR3 loop reads CASSKLALTGETQYF. The CDR3 DNA is TGTGCCAGCAGCAAACTAGCGTTGACGGGGGAGACCCAGTACTTC.

This clone was counted only a few times. The V gene is TRBV19, the J gene TRBJ2-3; 11 nucleotides line up with TRBD2. V trimming: 3 bases; J trimming: 3 bases; junction bases outside the gene matches: 5. The germline V gene encodes CDR1 LNHDA and CDR2 SQIVND (reference sequence). The length of the CDR3 is 16 residues. CDR3 coding DNA: TGTGCCAGTAGTATTATAGCGGGAGGGCCAACAGATACGCAGTATTTT. It encodes CASSIIAGGPTDTQYF.

The rearrangement links TRBV7-8 to TRBJ2-7; no clear D gene. Trimming pared 5 bases from V and 5 bases from J, leaving 7 bases between. The germline CDR1 and CDR2 sequences are SGHVS and FQNEAQ. The CDR3 is 11 amino acids. CDR3 protein: CASSPFDEQYF. Written as DNA, the CDR3 is TGTGCCAGCAGCCCCTTCGACGAGCAGTACTTC.

This clone came up a few times. This chain connects TRBV4-2 to TRBJ1-6, with 9 bases lining up with TRBD1. The CDR3 contains 15 residues. Germline values: CDR1 LGHNA, CDR2 YNFKEQ. The ends lost 5 bases at V and 10 bases at J; junction bases unmatched: 9. The CDR3 is CASSAPGQGQSPLHF. CDR3 coding DNA: TGTGCCAGCAGCGCACCGGGACAGGGACAATCACCCCTCCACTTT.

The chain carries TRBV4-1 and TRBJ2-7; the match to TRBD2 covers 7 bases. V shed 1 base and J 5 bases; nucleotides not matched to a gene: 14. The CDR3 spans 17 residues. The germline CDR1 and CDR2 sequences are MGHRA and YSYEKL. For the CDR3, the DNA is TGCGCCAGCAGCCAAGTGGGAGGGAGGCAGCTTGCGGACGAGCAGTACTTC. Protein: CASSQVGGRQLADEQYF.

This clone was seen only a few times. V and J are TRBV30 and TRBJ1-5; no clear D. In germline, CDR1 is GTSNPN, CDR2 SVGIG (reference sequence). This CDR3 region has 13 residues. The V and J ends lost 2 bases and 3 bases respectively, with 8 bases between them. The CDR3 region has the DNA TGTGCCTGGAGTAGGAGTTACAATCAGCCCCAGCATTTT. It encodes CAWSRSYNQPQHF.

This chain joins TRBV5-4 and TRBJ1-1; D not certain. The CDR3 runs 15 residues. Germline V gives CDR1 SGHNT, CDR2 YYREEE (reference sequence). V dropped 0 bases and J dropped 6 bases, with 15 bases sitting between them. The CDR3 reads CASSLAEGGAAEAFF. CDR3 DNA sequence: TGTGCCAGCAGCTTGGCCGAGGGTGGCGCTGCTGAAGCTTTCTTT.

V gene TRBV4-1 combines with J gene TRBJ2-4; 12 bases align to TRBD2. Trimming cost V 0 bases and J 1 base; bases outside gene matches: 10. From germline, CDR1 is MGHRA and CDR2 YSYEKL. This CDR3 is built from 20 residues. The CDR3 loop is CASSQDGLAGGLGAKNIQYF. In DNA form, the CDR3 reads TGCGCCAGCAGCCAAGACGGTCTAGCGGGAGGGCTGGGGGCCAAAAACATTCAGTACTTC.

This clone was seen just once. The V call is TRBV4-1, the J call TRBJ2-2; 10 bases align to TRBD1. V shed 0 bases and J 3 bases; nucleotides not matched to a gene: 10. CDR3 size: 19 residues. Germline V gives CDR1 MGHRA, CDR2 YSYEKL. CDR3 sequence reads: CASSQDGFGDRGHTGELFF. For the CDR3, the DNA is TGCGCCAGCAGCCAAGACGGGTTCGGAGACAGGGGGCACACCGGGGAGCTGTTTTTT.

The chain recombines TRBV10-3 with TRBJ1-5, with TRBD1 as a possible D gene (6 bases). V lost 2 bases to trimming and J lost 1 base, with 12 bases between them. This CDR3 spans 16 amino acids. CDR1 ENHRY and CDR2 SYGVKD come from the germline V gene. DNA for the CDR3: TGTGCCATCAGTGAGCCCGGGGGGCGAAGCAATCAGCCCCAGCATTTT. Its translation is CAISEPGGRSNQPQHF.